This entry features one T cell receptor (beta chain) sequence. The data are from a study of PD-1 blockade in classical Hodgkin lymphoma. There was relapse after autologous stem cell transplantation in every patient, and there was variation in brentuximab vedotin exposure. It was by magnetic negative selection that CD4+ T cells were purified from thawed PBMCs. The repertoire was sequenced with immunoSEQ multiplex PCR; TCRdb's copy has only in-frame clones and lacks some. The table includes around 4,200 clones, approximately 87% detected once. The junction had 22 bases not matched to a gene; V was cut back by 2 bases and J by 4 bases. This CDR3 comprises 19 residues. Germline values: CDR1 GTSNPN, CDR2 SVGIG (reference sequence).

The chain has TRBV30 and TRBJ1-2; 7 bases fit TRBD1. The receptor comes from a human donor with classical Hodgkin lymphoma. The source material was CD4+ T cells from blood, sampled at baseline. The CDR3 is CAWSYLSGTDSRFSYGYTF. The CDR3 bases are TGTGCCTGGAGTTATCTTAGTGGGACAGACTCCCGATTTAGCTATGGCTACACCTTC.